A single sample is the source of the 28 T cell receptor beta chains below, sequenced in a study of T cell responses to AZD1222 COVID-19 vaccine. Libraries were prepared by immunoSEQ multiplex PCR; TCRdb keeps only in-frame clonotypes and omits some of them. The sample carries more than 95,000 clones, nearly 95% recorded once. Specimen: peripheral blood, collected on day 0 of AZD1222 vaccination. The source is an adult in good health.

The chain has TRBV14 and TRBJ2-2; D not certain. The CDR3 spans 14 residues. Deletions cut 3 bases from V and 2 bases from J, with 7 bases between. Germline lookup yields CDR1 SGHDN and CDR2 FVKESK. CDR3 nucleotides: TGTGCCAGCAGCCAGCGACAAAACACCGGGGAGCTGTTTTTT. This codes for CASSQRQNTGELFF.

This clone was detected only once. The chain couples TRBV18 to TRBJ2-1; 7 nucleotides line up with TRBD2. The V and J ends lost 1 base and 5 bases, in that order; junction bases with no gene match: 8. The CDR3 spans 16 residues. Per germline, CDR1 KGHSH and CDR2 LQKENI. This CDR3 is CASSPRRREWDNEQFF. The DNA for the CDR3 is TGTGCCAGCTCACCACGCCGGCGGGAGTGGGACAATGAGCAGTTCTTC. Based on the CDR3 plus reference TRBV18 and TRBJ2-1, the full variable domain is NAGVMQNPRHLVRRRGQEARLRCSPMKGHSHVYWYRQLPEEGLKFMVYLQKENIIDESGMPKERFSAEFPKEGPSILRIQQVVRGDSAAYFCASSPRRREWDNEQFFGPGTRLTVL.

The CDR3 DNA is TGTGCCAGCAGCCCCGGCCGTTATGGCTACACCTTC. This sequence encodes CASSPGRYGYTF. The chain carries TRBV13 and TRBJ1-2, with D unresolved. Germline V gene data show CDR1 as PRHDT and CDR2 as FYEKMQ (reference sequence). CDR3 length equals 12 residues. V was trimmed by 5 bases and J by 5 bases, leaving 9 bases between them.

The chain has TRBV7-9 and TRBJ2-3, with a weak D call TRBD2 (5 bases). V lost 5 bases to trimming and J lost 1 base, with 13 bases between them. Germline CDR1 is SEHNR and CDR2 is FQNEAQ (reference sequence). There are 15 residues in the CDR3. The CDR3, as DNA: TGTGCCAGCAGCCCAATGGGTAGCGGCACAGATACGCAGTATTTT. Translation: CASSPMGSGTDTQYF.

The gene calls are TRBV11-2 and TRBJ1-3; 7 bases agree with TRBD1. Per germline, CDR1 SGHAT and CDR2 FQNNGV. V lost 3 bases and J lost 1; bases outside the gene matches: 12. This CDR3 has 18 amino acids. CDR3 DNA sequence: TGTGCCAGCAGCTTTGTACAGGGGCAATACAAATCTGGAAACACCATATATTTT. It translates to CASSFVQGQYKSGNTIYF.

V gene TRBV14 combines with J gene TRBJ1-1, with D unclear. The CDR3 consists of 15 residues. Trimming removed 0 bases at V and 1 base at J, with 9 bases between. CDR1 and CDR2 from the germline V gene are SGHDN and FVKESK. The CDR3 here is CASSQDYPANTEAFF. DNA of the CDR3: TGTGCCAGCAGCCAAGATTACCCGGCGAACACTGAAGCTTTCTTT.

The rearrangement uses TRBV21-1 and TRBJ2-6; the listed D gene, TRBD1, was not tested against the DNA. TRBV21-1 is noted as a pseudogene. The CDR3 totals 11 residues. The CDR3 DNA reads as TGTGCCTCCAGGGGGGCCAACGTCCTGACTTTC. This codes for CASRGANVLTF.

The rearrangement links TRBV7-2 to TRBJ1-5, with a weak D call TRBD1 (6 bases). The CDR3 covers 14 residues. Trimming cost V 4 bases and J 3 bases, with 10 bases left between them. The germline V gene has CDR1 SGHTA and CDR2 FQGNSA. In DNA form, the CDR3 reads TGTGCCAGCAGCTACCGGGACACCAATCAGCCCCAGCATTTT. Protein product: CASSYRDTNQPQHF.

The chain carries TRBV30 and TRBJ2-6; D is uncertain. V lost 3 bases to trimming and J lost 3 bases, with 6 bases between them. This CDR3 contains 13 residues. Germline V gene lookup returns CDR1 GTSNPN and CDR2 SVGIG (reference sequence). The CDR3 protein is CAWSPNGANVLTF. The CDR3 coding sequence is TGTGCCTGGAGCCCTAATGGGGCCAACGTCCTGACTTTC.

The rearrangement links TRBV12-3 or TRBV12-4 to TRBJ1-2, with D possibly being TRBD1 (5 bases). This CDR3 is built from 13 residues. Trimming removed 1 base from V and 2 bases from J, with 5 bases in between. As DNA, the CDR3 is TGTGCCAGCAGTTTAGGACAGAACTATGGCTACACCTTC. Translation gives CASSLGQNYGYTF.

The genes are TRBV20-1 and TRBJ2-3; unclear D gene. Germline values: CDR1 DFQATT, CDR2 SNEGSKA (reference sequence). CDR3 length equals 15 residues. V dropped 3 bases and J dropped 7 bases, with 20 bases sitting between them. The CDR3 loop is CSASARIPTTNTQYF. CDR3 nucleotides: TGCAGTGCTAGTGCACGGATTCCCACCACGAATACGCAGTATTTT.

This chain uses TRBV15 with TRBJ2-3, with 15 bases aligning to TRBD2. Germline values: CDR1 LNHNV, CDR2 YYDKDF (reference sequence). The CDR3 is made up of 14 amino acids. The V segment lost 5 bases and the J segment 9 bases; nucleotides outside the gene matches: 3. The CDR3 reads CATSSGTSGRTQYF. Here the CDR3 DNA reads TGTGCCACCAGCTCTGGGACTAGCGGGAGGACGCAGTATTTT.

V is TRBV12-3 or TRBV12-4 and J is TRBJ1-3; D call uncertain. This CDR3 comprises 12 residues. Trimming cost V 7 bases and J 8 bases, with 12 bases left between them. Here the CDR3 DNA reads TGTGCCAGCATCGGAGACGGGGACACCATATATTTT. Residues: CASIGDGDTIYF.

The V gene is TRBV11-2, the J gene TRBJ2-7; perhaps TRBD1 as D (5 bases). The CDR3 spans 13 residues. Germline V gene data show CDR1 as SGHAT and CDR2 as FQNNGV. The V end lost 0 bases, the J end lost 4 bases, and 7 bases lay between the germline ends. In DNA, the CDR3 is TGTGCCAGCAGCTTAGACAGGGCTTACGAGCAGTACTTC. It codes for CASSLDRAYEQYF. The whole variable domain, remainder taken from reference TRBV11-2 and TRBJ2-7, is EAGVAQSPRYKIIEKRQSVAFWCNPISGHATLYWYQQILGQGPKLLIQFQNNGVVDDSQLPKDRFSAERLKGVDSTLKIQPAKLEDSAVYLCASSLDRAYEQYFGPGTRLTVT.

Only one count was recorded for this clone. This chain joins TRBV11-3 and TRBJ2-3, with D perhaps matching TRBD2 (5 bases). CDR3 size: 18 residues. V lost 4 bases and J lost 4, with 24 bases in between. Germline CDR1 SGHNT, CDR2 YENEEA. CDR3 in amino acids: CASSSYPPGAGAPDTQYF. The CDR3 region has the DNA TGTGCCAGCAGCTCATATCCTCCGGGCGCGGGCGCCCCAGATACGCAGTATTTT. The full variable domain, its missing parts supplied by reference TRBV11-3 and TRBJ2-3, is EAGVVQSPRYKIIEKKQPVAFWCNPISGHNTLYWYLQNLGQGPELLIRYENEEAVDDSQLPKDRFSAERLKGVDSTLKIQPAELGDSAVYLCASSSYPPGAGAPDTQYFGPGTRLTVL.

The chain has TRBV15 and TRBJ1-3; D call uncertain. Deletions cut 0 bases from V and 4 bases from J, with 10 bases between. CDR1 LNHNV and CDR2 YYDKDF come from the germline V gene (reference sequence). This CDR3 has 15 residues. CDR3 amino acids: CATSRDRAEGNTIYF. The CDR3 coding sequence is TGTGCCACCAGCAGAGATCGGGCAGAAGGAAACACCATATATTTT.

The CDR3 is CATSDPGQGSYEQYF. Here the CDR3 DNA reads TGTGCCACCAGTGACCCGGGACAGGGGTCCTACGAGCAGTACTTC. The rearrangement joins TRBV24-1 to TRBJ2-7; 10 bases map to TRBD1. The CDR3 runs to 15 residues. V lost 4 bases to trimming and J lost 1 base; unmatched junction nucleotides: 3. Per the germline V gene, CDR1 is KGHDR and CDR2 is SFDVKD.

This chain uses TRBV7-9 with TRBJ2-7; the D is unclear. CDR3 size: 13 residues. The V gene's germline CDR1 is SEHNR and CDR2 FQNEAQ (reference sequence). V was shortened by 4 bases and J by 5 bases, with 12 bases between the two germline ends. The CDR3 DNA is TGTGCCAGCAGCTACCCTGACCGGGACGAGCAGTACTTC. Residues: CASSYPDRDEQYF.

The chain links TRBV6-5 to TRBJ2-3; the D is unclear. The V gene lost 3 bases and the J gene lost 6 bases, with 4 bases spanning the gap. This CDR3 region has 11 residues. Germline V CDR1 and CDR2: MNHEY, SVGAGI. For the CDR3, the DNA is TGTGCCAGCAGTTATAGGGATACGCAGTATTTT. It codes for CASSYRDTQYF.

The rearrangement uses TRBV7-2 and TRBJ1-1, with a possible D match to TRBD1 (5 bases). V dropped 5 bases and J dropped 0 bases, with 10 bases sitting between them. The germline gives CDR1 SGHTA, CDR2 FQGNSA. The CDR3 sequence is 14 residues long. The CDR3 DNA follows: TGTGCCAGCAGCCTGGGACGGGTGAACACTGAAGCTTTCTTT. Translated, it gives CASSLGRVNTEAFF.

The chain couples TRBV10-3 to TRBJ1-3; 8 bases map to TRBD1. V was clipped by 6 bases and J by 3 bases; unmatched bases: 4. This CDR3 region has 14 residues. CDR1 is ENHRY, CDR2 SYGVKD, per germline. The CDR3 coding sequence is TGTGCCATCAGGGCAGACAGGGGTGGAAACACCATATATTTT. This translates into CAIRADRGGNTIYF.

The sample holds one count of this clone. The rearrangement joins TRBV18 to TRBJ2-1; D gene unclear. Germline V CDR1 and CDR2: KGHSH, LQKENI. Between the trimmed V and J ends, which lost 6 bases and 0 bases, there was a span of 9 bases. The CDR3 consists of 14 residues. DNA of the CDR3: TGTGCCAGCTCGCACCGACTCTCCTACAATGAGCAGTTCTTC. This translates into CASSHRLSYNEQFF.

This chain links TRBV3-1 (or the pseudogene TRBV3-2) with TRBJ2-7; D possibly uses TRBD1 or TRBD2 (5 bases each). V dropped 4 bases and J dropped 3 bases, with 13 bases sitting between them. Looked up from germline, CDR1 is LGHDT and CDR2 is YNNKEL (reference sequence). The CDR3 is 14 residues long. The CDR3: CASSLGTNSYEQYF. The CDR3 DNA sequence: TGTGCCAGCAGCCTCGGGACCAACAGCTACGAGCAGTACTTC.

The gene calls are TRBV19 and TRBJ2-1; 9 bases are a match to TRBD1. Germline V gene sequence: CDR1 LNHDA, CDR2 SQIVND (reference sequence). The CDR3 runs 15 residues. Unmatched junction bases numbered 7, after V lost 6 bases and J lost 4 bases. In DNA form, the CDR3 reads TGTGCCAGTAGCCCCGCAGGACAGGGGTACAATGAGCAGTTCTTC. Translation gives CASSPAGQGYNEQFF. Using reference TRBV19 and TRBJ2-1 for the parts outside the CDR3, the full variable domain is DGGITQSPKYLFRKEGQNVTLSCEQNLNHDAMYWYRQDPGQGLRLIYYSQIVNDFQKGDIAEGYSVSREKKESFPLTVTSAQKNPTAFYLCASSPAGQGYNEQFFGPGTRLTVL.

The chain is built from TRBV11-2 and TRBJ2-7; 9 bases agree with TRBD2. From germline, CDR1 is SGHAT and CDR2 FQNNGV. This CDR3 has 13 residues. The junction had 2 bases not matched to a gene; V was cut back by 1 base and J by 7 bases. The CDR3 DNA sequence: TGTGCCAGCAGCTTAGCAGGACTAGCGGAGCAGTACTTC. Amino acid sequence: CASSLAGLAEQYF.

V usage is TRBV6-5 and J usage is TRBJ1-2; D might be TRBD1 (5 bases). This CDR3 region has 15 residues. Germline V gives CDR1 MNHEY, CDR2 SVGAGI. V dropped 7 bases and J dropped 1 base, with 16 bases sitting between them. The CDR3 is CASTRTGVVNYGYTF. The CDR3 coding sequence is TGTGCCAGCACACGCACGGGGGTTGTTAACTATGGCTACACCTTC.

The chain carries TRBV19 and TRBJ1-2, with TRBD1 as a possible D gene (6 bases). The length of the CDR3 is 13 residues. The germline gives CDR1 LNHDA, CDR2 SQIVND (reference sequence). Trimming removed 5 bases from V and 5 bases from J, with 12 bases in between. DNA of the CDR3: TGTGCCAGTAGTTACAGGGAGGGGTATGGCTACACCTTC. Translation: CASSYREGYGYTF.

This chain connects TRBV7-6 to TRBJ1-4; D unresolved. From germline, CDR1 is SGHVS and CDR2 FNYEAQ. This CDR3 comprises 14 residues. Trimming removed 1 base from V and 8 bases from J, with 11 bases in between. CDR3 sequence: CASSLDPAGEKLFF. The CDR3 DNA is TGTGCCAGCAGCTTAGACCCTGCTGGGGAAAAACTGTTTTTT.